These 3 T cell receptor beta chains were sequenced from one sample in a study of regulatory T cells in long-lasting Graves disease. Documented time point: newly diagnosed GD, antithyroid drugs for less than 3 months. Extracted RNA from PBMCs served as the source of the TCR library. Arm-PCR of CDR3 regions with iRepertoire HTBI primers generated TCR beta libraries. TCRdb ran MiXCR on the multiplex PCR reads and lists one entry per CDR3 protein. The sample has 400,000 to 550,000 distinct CDR3 sequences; about 15% are singletons. This sample also belongs to another study, concerning T cells in Graves' hyperthyroidism and ophthalmopathy.

The sequencing used peripheral blood mononuclear cells (PBMCs), collected at new diagnosis, from a patient treated with antithyroid drugs. These receptors were obtained from a woman in her 30s with Graves disease.

The chain employs TRBV7-3 and TRBJ2-7; 8 bases agree with TRBD1. The CDR3 runs to 17 residues. The germline CDR1 and CDR2 sequences are SGHTA and FQGTGA. V dropped 1 base and J dropped 4; count of bases not matched to a gene: 12. DNA for the CDR3: TGTGCCAGCAGCTTAAGGGAAACGACAGGGGCAAATTACGAGCAGTACTTC. This codes for CASSLRETTGANYEQYF. The complete variable domain, with remaining parts taken from reference TRBV7-3 and TRBJ2-7, reads GAGVSQTPSNKVTEKGKYVELRCDPISGHTALYWYRQSLGQGPEFLIYFQGTGAADDSGLPNDRFFAVRPEGSVSTLKIQRTERGDSAVYLCASSLRETTGANYEQYFGPGTRLTVT.

This clonotype was counted many times. The chain is built from TRBV11-2 and TRBJ2-5; 7 nucleotides line up with TRBD1. The germline CDR1 and CDR2 sequences are SGHAT and FQNNGV. The junction had 7 bases not matched to a gene; V was cut back by 1 base and J by 5 bases. This CDR3 has 15 residues. The CDR3 sequence is CASSLATTGTETQYF. The CDR3 coding sequence is TGTGCCAGCAGCTTAGCAACGACAGGGACGGAGACCCAGTACTTC. The entire variable domain, with the rest obtained from reference TRBV11-2 and TRBJ2-5, is as follows: EAGVAQSPRYKIIEKRQSVAFWCNPISGHATLYWYQQILGQGPKLLIQFQNNGVVDDSQLPKDRFSAERLKGVDSTLKIQPAKLEDSAVYLCASSLATTGTETQYFGPGTRLLVL.

This clonotype has ten or more counts. The chain links TRBV2 to TRBJ1-5; 7 nucleotides align to TRBD1. The V gene end was trimmed by 6 bases and the J gene end by 7 bases; junction bases not matched to a gene: 12. Germline CDR1 SNHLY, CDR2 FYNNEI. This CDR3 contains 15 residues. The CDR3 region is CASSVGQRTRQPQHF. DNA for the CDR3: TGTGCCAGCAGCGTGGGACAGCGAACAAGACAGCCCCAGCATTTT.